The present T cell receptor (beta chain) was sequenced within a study of blood T cell repertoires in COVID-19. Study at large: Samples taken during acute and convalescent COVID-19 were collected in the United States, Italy and Spain.

Libraries were prepared by immunoSEQ multiplex PCR; TCRdb keeps only in-frame clonotypes and omits some of them. Of approximately 310,000 clones in the sample, 70% to 90% are singletons; the top ten hold 2.2%. As for this clone: The same CDR3 arises from other DNA sequences in this sample as well.

The CDR3 covers 12 residues. Germline V gene data show CDR1 as SGDLS and CDR2 as YYNGEE. V shed 4 bases and J shed 2 bases, with 4 bases lying between them. The sample was PBMCs or T cells enriched from blood (not recorded which). This sequence originates from a man aged 30 to 39 who had recovered from COVID-19. The J gene is TRBJ2-1, the V gene TRBV9; no definite D call. The CDR3 is CASSPTYNEQFF. CDR3 DNA: TGTGCCAGCAGCCCCACCTACAATGAGCAGTTCTTC. The whole variable domain, filled in from reference TRBV9 and TRBJ2-1, reads DSGVTQTPKHLITATGQRVTLRCSPRSGDLSVYWYQQSLDQGLQFLIQYYNGEERAKGNILERFSAQQFPDLHSELNLSSLELGDSALYFCASSPTYNEQFFGPGTRLTVL.